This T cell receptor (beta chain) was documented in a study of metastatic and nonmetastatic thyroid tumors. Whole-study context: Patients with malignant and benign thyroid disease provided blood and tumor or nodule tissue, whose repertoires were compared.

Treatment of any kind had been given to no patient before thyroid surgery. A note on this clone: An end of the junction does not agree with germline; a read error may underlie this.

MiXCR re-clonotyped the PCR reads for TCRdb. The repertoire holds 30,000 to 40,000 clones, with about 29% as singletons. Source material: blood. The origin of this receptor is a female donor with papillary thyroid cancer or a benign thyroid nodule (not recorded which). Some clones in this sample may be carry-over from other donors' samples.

The CDR3 nucleotides read TGTGCCAGCAGAGAACAGGGGGCATGCGACGAGCGGTACTTC. Encoded protein: CASREQGACDERYF. V is TRBV7-9 and J is TRBJ2-7; 9 bases agree with TRBD1. CDR3 length: 14 residues. Germline CDR1 is SEHNR and CDR2 is FQNEAQ (reference sequence).